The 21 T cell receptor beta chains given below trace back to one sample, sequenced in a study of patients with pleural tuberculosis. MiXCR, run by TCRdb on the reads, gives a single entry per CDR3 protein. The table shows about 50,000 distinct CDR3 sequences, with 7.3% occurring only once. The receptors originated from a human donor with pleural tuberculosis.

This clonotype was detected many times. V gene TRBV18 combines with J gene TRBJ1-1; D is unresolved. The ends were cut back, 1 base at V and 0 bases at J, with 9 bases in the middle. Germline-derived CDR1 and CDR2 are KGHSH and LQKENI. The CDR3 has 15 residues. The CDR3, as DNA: TGTGCCAGCTCACCACGGGCAGTTATGAACACTGAAGCTTTCTTT. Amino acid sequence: CASSPRAVMNTEAFF.

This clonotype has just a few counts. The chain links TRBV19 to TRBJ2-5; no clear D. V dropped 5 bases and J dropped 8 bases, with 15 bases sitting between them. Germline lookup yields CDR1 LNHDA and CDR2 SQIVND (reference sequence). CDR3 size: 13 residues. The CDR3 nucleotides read TGTGCCAGTAGTGAGGATAGTAAGAGAACCCAGTACTTC. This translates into CASSEDSKRTQYF.

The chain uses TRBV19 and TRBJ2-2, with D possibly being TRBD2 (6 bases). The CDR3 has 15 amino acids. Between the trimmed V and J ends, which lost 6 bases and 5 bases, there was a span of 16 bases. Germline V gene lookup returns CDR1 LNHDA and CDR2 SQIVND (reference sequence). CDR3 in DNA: TGTGCCAGTAGGGATACGGGACTCCCGACCGGGGAGCTGTTTTTT. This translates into CASRDTGLPTGELFF.

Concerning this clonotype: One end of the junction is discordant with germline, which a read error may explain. The CDR3 here is CASSYTRATDTQYF. The CDR3 region has the DNA TGTGCCAGCAGTTATACGAGAGCAACAGACACGCAGTATTTT. This rearrangement joins TRBV6-2 or TRBV6-3 to TRBJ2-3; no firm D call. CDR3 size: 14 residues. Looked up from germline, CDR1 is MNHEY and CDR2 is SVGEGT.

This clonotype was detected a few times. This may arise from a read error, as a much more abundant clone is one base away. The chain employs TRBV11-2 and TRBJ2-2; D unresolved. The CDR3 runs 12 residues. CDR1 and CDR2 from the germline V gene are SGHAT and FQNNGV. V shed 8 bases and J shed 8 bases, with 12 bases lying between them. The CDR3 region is CASGVFGGELFF. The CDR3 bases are TGTGCCAGCGGTGTTTTCGGAGGGGAGCTGTTTTTT.

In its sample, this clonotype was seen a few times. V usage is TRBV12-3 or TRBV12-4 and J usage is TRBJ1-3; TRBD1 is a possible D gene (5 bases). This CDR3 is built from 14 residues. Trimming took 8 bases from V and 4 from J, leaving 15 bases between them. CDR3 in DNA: TGTGCCAGCGGGCCCGTGACAGCAGGAAACACCATATATTTT. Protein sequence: CASGPVTAGNTIYF.

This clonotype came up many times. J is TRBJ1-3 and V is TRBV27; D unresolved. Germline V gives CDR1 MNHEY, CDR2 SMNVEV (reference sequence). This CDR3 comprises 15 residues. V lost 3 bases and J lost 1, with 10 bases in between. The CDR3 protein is CASSLYGFSGNTIYF. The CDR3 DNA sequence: TGTGCCAGCAGTTTGTACGGGTTTTCTGGAAACACCATATATTTT.

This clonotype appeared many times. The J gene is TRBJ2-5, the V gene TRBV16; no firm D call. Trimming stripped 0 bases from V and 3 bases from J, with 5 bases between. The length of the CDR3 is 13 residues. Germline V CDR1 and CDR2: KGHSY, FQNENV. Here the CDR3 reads CASSQSREETQYF. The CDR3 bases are TGTGCCAGCAGCCAATCCCGGGAAGAGACCCAGTACTTC.

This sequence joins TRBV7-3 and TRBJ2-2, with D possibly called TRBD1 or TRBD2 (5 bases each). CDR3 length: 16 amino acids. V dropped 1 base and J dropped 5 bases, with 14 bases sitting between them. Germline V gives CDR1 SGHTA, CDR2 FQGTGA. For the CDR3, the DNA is TGTGCCAGCAGCTTAATTGGGGGAGTAAATACCGGGGAGCTGTTTTTT. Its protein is CASSLIGGVNTGELFF.

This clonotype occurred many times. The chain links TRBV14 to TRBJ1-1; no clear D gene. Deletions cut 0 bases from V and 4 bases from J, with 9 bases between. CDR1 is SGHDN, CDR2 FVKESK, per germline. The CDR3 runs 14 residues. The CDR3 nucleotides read TGTGCCAGCAGCCAAGATTGGCGGGGCACTGAAGCTTTCTTT. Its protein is CASSQDWRGTEAFF. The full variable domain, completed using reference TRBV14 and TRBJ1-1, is EAGVTQFPSHSVIEKGQTVTLRCDPISGHDNLYWYRRVMGKEIKFLLHFVKESKQDESGMPNNRFLAERTGGTYSTLKVQPAELEDSGVYFCASSQDWRGTEAFFGQGTRLTVV.

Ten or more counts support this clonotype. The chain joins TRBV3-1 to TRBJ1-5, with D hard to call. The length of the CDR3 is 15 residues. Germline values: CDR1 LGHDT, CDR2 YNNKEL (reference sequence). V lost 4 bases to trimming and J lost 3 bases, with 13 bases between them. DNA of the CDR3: TGTGCCAGCAGCCCTACCGGACTGTTCAATCAGCCCCAGCATTTT. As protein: CASSPTGLFNQPQHF. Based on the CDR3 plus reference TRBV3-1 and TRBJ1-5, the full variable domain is DTAVSQTPKYLVTQMGNDKSIKCEQNLGHDTMYWYKQDSKKFLKIMFSYNNKELIINETVPNRFSPKSPDKAHLNLHINSLELGDSAVYFCASSPTGLFNQPQHFGDGTRLSIL.

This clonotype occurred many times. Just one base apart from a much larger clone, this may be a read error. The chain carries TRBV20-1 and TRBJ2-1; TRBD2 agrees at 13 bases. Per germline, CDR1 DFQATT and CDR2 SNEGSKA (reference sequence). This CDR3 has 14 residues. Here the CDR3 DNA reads TGCGGTGCTGGACTAGCGGGAGTGGCCAATGAGCAGTTCTTC. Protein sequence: CGAGLAGVANEQFF.

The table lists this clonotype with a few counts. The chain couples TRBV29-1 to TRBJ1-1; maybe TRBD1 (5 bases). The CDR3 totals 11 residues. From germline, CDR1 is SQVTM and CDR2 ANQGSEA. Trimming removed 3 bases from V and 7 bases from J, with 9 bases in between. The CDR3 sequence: CSVDRGGEAFF. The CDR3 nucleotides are TGCAGCGTTGATAGGGGCGGTGAAGCTTTCTTT.

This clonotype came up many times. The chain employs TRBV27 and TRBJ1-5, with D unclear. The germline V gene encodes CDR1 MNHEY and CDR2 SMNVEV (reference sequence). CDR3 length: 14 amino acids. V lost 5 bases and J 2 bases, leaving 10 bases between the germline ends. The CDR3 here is CASSPQVGNQPQHF. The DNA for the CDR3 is TGTGCCAGCAGTCCCCAGGTCGGCAATCAGCCCCAGCATTTT.

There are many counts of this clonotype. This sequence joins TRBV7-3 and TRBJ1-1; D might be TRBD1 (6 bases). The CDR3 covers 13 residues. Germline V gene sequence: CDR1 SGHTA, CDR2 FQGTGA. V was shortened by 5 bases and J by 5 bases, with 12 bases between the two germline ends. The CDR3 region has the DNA TGTGCCAGCAGCACTCAACAGGGAACTGAAGCTTTCTTT. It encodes CASSTQQGTEAFF.

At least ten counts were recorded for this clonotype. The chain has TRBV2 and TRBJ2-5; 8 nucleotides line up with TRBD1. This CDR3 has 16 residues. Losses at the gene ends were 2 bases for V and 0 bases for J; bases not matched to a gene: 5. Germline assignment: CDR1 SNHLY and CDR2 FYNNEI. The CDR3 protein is CASSERTGKYQETQYF. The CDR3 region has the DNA TGTGCCAGCAGTGAACGGACAGGGAAATACCAAGAGACCCAGTACTTC.

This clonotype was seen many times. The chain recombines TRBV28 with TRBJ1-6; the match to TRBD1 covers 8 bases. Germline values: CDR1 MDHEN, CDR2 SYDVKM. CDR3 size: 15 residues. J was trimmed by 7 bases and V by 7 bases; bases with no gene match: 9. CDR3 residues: CASIPQTGANSPLHF. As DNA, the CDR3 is TGTGCCAGCATACCTCAGACAGGGGCCAATTCACCCCTCCACTTT.

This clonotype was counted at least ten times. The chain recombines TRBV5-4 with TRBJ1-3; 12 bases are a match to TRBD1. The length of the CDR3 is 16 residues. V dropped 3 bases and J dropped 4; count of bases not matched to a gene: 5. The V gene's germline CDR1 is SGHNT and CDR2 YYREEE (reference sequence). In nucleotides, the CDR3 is TGTGCCAGCAGCTGGGGACAGGGGGCGTCGGGAAACACCATATATTTT. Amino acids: CASSWGQGASGNTIYF.

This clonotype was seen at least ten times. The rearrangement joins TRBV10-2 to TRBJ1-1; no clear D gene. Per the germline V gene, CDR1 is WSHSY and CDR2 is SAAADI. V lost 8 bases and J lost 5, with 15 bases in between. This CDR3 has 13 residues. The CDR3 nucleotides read TGCGCCAGCGAGAGGGAGGGAAGGACTGAAGCTTTCTTT. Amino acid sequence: CASEREGRTEAFF.

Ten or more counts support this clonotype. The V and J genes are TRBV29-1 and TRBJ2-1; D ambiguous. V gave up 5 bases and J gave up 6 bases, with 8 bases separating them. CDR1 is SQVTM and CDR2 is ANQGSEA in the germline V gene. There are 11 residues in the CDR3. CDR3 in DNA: TGCAGCGTTTGGACGAGCAATGAGCAGTTCTTC. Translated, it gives CSVWTSNEQFF.

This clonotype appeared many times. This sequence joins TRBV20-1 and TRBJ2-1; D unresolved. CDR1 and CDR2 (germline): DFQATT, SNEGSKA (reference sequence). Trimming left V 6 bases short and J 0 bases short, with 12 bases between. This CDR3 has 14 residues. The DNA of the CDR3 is TGCAGTGCCGGCACGCCAAGCTCCTACAATGAGCAGTTCTTC. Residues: CSAGTPSSYNEQFF.